This T cell receptor (gamma chain) is drawn from a study of intestinal T cells in coeliac disease. TRG repertoires were amplified with LymphoTrack primers from around 0.2 ug of biopsy DNA. TCRdb reapplied CATT to the multiplex PCR reads. This table has under 1,500 gamma-chain clones, roughly 40% appearing once. Each case's genomic DNA was extracted from ten approximately 5-µm formalin-fixed paraffin-embedded scrolls. Findings and limits, study-wide: Reported leave-one-out accuracy of TRD kmer clustering was roughly 90%.

After removal of 1 base from V and 11 bases from J, the junction contained 10 bases not matched to a gene. Germline values: CDR1 EGSNGY, CDR2 YDSYNSKV. The CDR3 spans 14 residues. For this clone: What it recognizes is unknown.

This chain links TRGV2 with TRGJP2. Sequencing was done on a sample of a duodenal biopsy. The clonotype originates from a human donor with celiac disease. The CDR3 DNA reads as TGTGCCACCTGGGACGGCAGGGCGGTATGGATCAAGACGTTT. Its translation: CATWDGRAVWIKTF.